These 19 T cell receptor beta chains share one sample of origin, sequenced in a study of cytomegalovirus exposure and HLA in healthy donors. PCR used 60 Vbeta primers and 13 Jbeta primers. Produced via immunoSEQ multiplex PCR; TCRdb's table is partial and in-frame only. The sample yields approximately 130,000 clones, 70% to 85% seen once. The sequenced sample consisted of PBMCs. The receptors come from a boy aged 10-17 years in good health and CMV-seronegative.

The rearrangement joins TRBV7-2 to TRBJ2-7; D not resolved. This CDR3 region has 13 residues. V shed 2 bases and J shed 3 bases, with 8 bases lying between them. The germline V gene has CDR1 SGHTA and CDR2 FQGNSA. This chain's CDR3 is CASSLSSSYEQYF. CDR3 nucleotide sequence: TGTGCCAGCAGCTTATCTAGTAGCTACGAGCAGTACTTC.

This rearrangement joins TRBV6-5 to TRBJ2-7; TRBD1 is a possible D gene (5 bases). The V gene lost 2 bases and the J gene lost 2 bases, with 7 bases spanning the gap. This CDR3 has 13 amino acids. CDR1 MNHEY and CDR2 SVGAGI come from the germline V gene. CDR3 residues: CASSYAGTYEQYF. CDR3 coding DNA: TGTGCCAGCAGTTACGCAGGGACCTACGAGCAGTACTTC.

V gene TRBV27 combines with J gene TRBJ2-1; possibly TRBD2 for D (6 bases). The germline V gene encodes CDR1 MNHEY and CDR2 SMNVEV (reference sequence). The V and J ends lost 5 bases and 2 bases respectively, with 16 bases between them. The CDR3 is 16 residues long. This CDR3 reads CASSLKGQRAYNEQFF. The CDR3 nucleotides read TGTGCCAGCAGTCTGAAGGGCCAGCGGGCCTACAATGAGCAGTTCTTC.

The chain carries TRBV7-9 and TRBJ2-7; possibly TRBD2 for D (6 bases). The CDR3 loop spans 15 amino acids. CDR1 is SEHNR, CDR2 FQNEAQ, per germline (reference sequence). V was cut by 2 bases and J by 2 bases, with 13 bases left in between. This chain's CDR3 is CASSLYVGGAYEQYF. The CDR3 nucleotides are TGTGCCAGCAGCTTATACGTCGGAGGGGCCTACGAGCAGTACTTC.

CDR3 in amino acids: CASSQDPGVSYNEQFF. The CDR3 coding sequence is TGCGCCAGCAGCCAAGATCCGGGAGTTTCCTACAATGAGCAGTTCTTC. The chain joins TRBV4-3 to TRBJ2-1, with a possible D match to TRBD2 (6 bases). The germline V gene encodes CDR1 LGHNA and CDR2 YSLEER. The CDR3 contains 16 residues. V lost 0 bases, J lost 1 base, and 10 bases lay in between.

The chain recombines TRBV29-1 with TRBJ1-1; 10 nucleotides line up with TRBD1. With 3 bases clipped from V and 3 bases from J, the junction kept 4 bases outside the gene matches. Germline lookup yields CDR1 SQVTM and CDR2 ANQGSEA. This CDR3 is 14 amino acids long. DNA for the CDR3: TGCAGCGTTGAGCCGGGACAGGGGTACACTGAAGCTTTCTTT. This gives the protein CSVEPGQGYTEAFF.

V usage is TRBV4-1 and J usage is TRBJ1-2; maybe TRBD1 (5 bases). The CDR3 runs to 16 residues. Germline-derived CDR1 and CDR2 are MGHRA and YSYEKL. V lost 1 base, J lost 4 bases, and 16 bases lay in between. CDR3 bases: TGCGCCAGCAGCCAAGCTGACAGCGCAATCCCCTATGGCTACACCTTC. Its translation: CASSQADSAIPYGYTF.

This clone showed up just a few times. The chain couples TRBV7-3 to TRBJ1-1, with a weak D call TRBD1 (5 bases). Germline V gene lookup returns CDR1 SGHTA and CDR2 FQGTGA. V lost 5 bases and J lost 4, with 20 bases in between. This CDR3 is 16 amino acids long. The CDR3 sequence: CASSPTGEGTSTEAFF. The CDR3 coding sequence is TGTGCCAGCAGCCCGACGGGGGAGGGAACTTCCACTGAAGCTTTCTTT. The whole variable domain, filled in from reference TRBV7-3 and TRBJ1-1, reads GAGVSQTPSNKVTEKGKYVELRCDPISGHTALYWYRQSLGQGPEFLIYFQGTGAADDSGLPNDRFFAVRPEGSVSTLKIQRTERGDSAVYLCASSPTGEGTSTEAFFGQGTRLTVV.

This clone was found a few times. The chain couples TRBV5-6 to TRBJ2-7; D is possibly TRBD1 (5 bases). The CDR3 runs to 15 residues. Germline V gene sequence: CDR1 SGHDT, CDR2 YYEEEE. The V end lost 0 bases, the J end lost 3 bases, and 13 bases lay between the germline ends. As DNA, the CDR3 is TGTGCCAGCAGCTTGGTGGCAGGGAATCTCTACGAGCAGTACTTC. Amino acid sequence: CASSLVAGNLYEQYF. The full variable domain, rest sourced from reference TRBV5-6 and TRBJ2-7, is DAGVTQSPTHLIKTRGQQVTLRCSPKSGHDTVSWYQQALGQGPQFIFQYYEEEERQRGNFPDRFSGHQFPNYSSELNVNALLLGDSALYLCASSLVAGNLYEQYFGPGTRLTVT.

This chain links TRBV27 with TRBJ2-2; unclear D gene. Germline CDR1 is MNHEY and CDR2 is SMNVEV (reference sequence). The CDR3 sequence is 13 residues long. Trimming pared 3 bases from V and 5 bases from J, leaving 7 bases between. The CDR3 DNA reads as TGTGCCAGCAGTTTTCGAGGTACCGGGGAGCTGTTTTTT. Protein product: CASSFRGTGELFF.

The CDR3 DNA reads TGCGCCAGCAGCGAAGAGGGGACAGGAAGTAATTCACCCCTCCACTTT. Protein product: CASSEEGTGSNSPLHF. This sequence joins TRBV5-1 and TRBJ1-6, with 8 bases identical to TRBD1. CDR3 size: 16 residues. Trimming took 4 bases from V and 6 from J; bases not matched to a gene: 9. CDR1 and CDR2 from the germline V gene are SGHRS and YFSETQ.

The rearrangement joins TRBV4-3 to TRBJ2-5, with 7 bases matching TRBD2. The CDR3 contains 18 residues. Germline V lookup: CDR1 LGHNA, CDR2 YSLEER. Trimming removed 0 bases from V and 3 bases from J; junction bases left unmatched: 13. CDR3 sequence: CASSQDLRPGGSKETQYF. The DNA of the CDR3 is TGCGCCAGCAGCCAAGATCTACGTCCCGGCGGGAGTAAAGAGACCCAGTACTTC.

This clone was seen once. The chain has TRBV5-1 and TRBJ1-1; 7 bases agree with TRBD1. The CDR3 spans 15 residues. J gave up 1 base and V 4 bases, and 7 bases lay outside the gene matches. The germline gives CDR1 SGHRS, CDR2 YFSETQ. The CDR3 region has the DNA TGCGCCAGCAGCCCTGGACAGGCCGCGAACACTGAAGCTTTCTTT. The encoded protein is CASSPGQAANTEAFF.

On this clone: At one boundary the junction diverges from the germline segment, which might be a read error. V usage is TRBV7-9 and J usage is TRBJ2-7; 10 bases map to TRBD1. In germline, CDR1 is SEHNR, CDR2 FQNEAQ (reference sequence). This CDR3 has 14 residues. The CDR3 DNA sequence: TGTTCCAGCAGAGGACAGGGGGAGTCCTACGAGCAGTACTTC. This codes for CSSRGQGESYEQYF. The complete variable domain, with remaining parts taken from reference TRBV7-9 and TRBJ2-7, reads DTGVSQNPRHKITKRGQNVTFRCDPISEHNRLYWYRQTLGQGPEFLTYFQNEAQLEKSRLLSDRFSAERPKGSFSTLEIQRTEQGDSAMYLCSSRGQGESYEQYFGPGTRLTVT.

V and J are TRBV27 and TRBJ2-7, with a weak D call TRBD2 (5 bases). The CDR3 is made up of 15 amino acids. Per germline, CDR1 MNHEY and CDR2 SMNVEV (reference sequence). The V end was cut by 6 bases, the J end by 4 bases, with 19 bases between. The CDR3 spells CASSPNGLSGYEQYF. DNA of the CDR3: TGTGCCAGCAGCCCCAATGGACTCAGTGGATACGAGCAGTACTTC.

The gene calls are TRBV9 and TRBJ2-2; D call uncertain. The CDR3 length is 15 residues. CDR1 and CDR2 from the germline V gene are SGDLS and YYNGEE. Trimming removed 0 bases at V and 0 bases at J, with 6 bases between. The CDR3 protein is CASSVVSANTGELFF. CDR3 coding DNA: TGTGCCAGCAGCGTAGTATCTGCGAACACCGGGGAGCTGTTTTTT. Using reference TRBV9 and TRBJ2-2 for the parts outside the CDR3, the full variable domain is DSGVTQTPKHLITATGQRVTLRCSPRSGDLSVYWYQQSLDQGLQFLIQYYNGEERAKGNILERFSAQQFPDLHSELNLSSLELGDSALYFCASSVVSANTGELFFGEGSRLTVL.

The genes are TRBV9 and TRBJ2-5, with a possible D match to TRBD2 (7 bases). The CDR3 is made up of 16 amino acids. Trimming removed 0 bases from V and 5 bases from J, with 17 bases in between. Germline V lookup: CDR1 SGDLS, CDR2 YYNGEE. CDR3 nucleotides: TGTGCCAGCAGCGTAGATGTGAGGGGGGGCGCCGAGACCCAGTACTTC. Protein: CASSVDVRGGAETQYF. Full variable domain (rest looked up from reference TRBV9 and TRBJ2-5): DSGVTQTPKHLITATGQRVTLRCSPRSGDLSVYWYQQSLDQGLQFLIQYYNGEERAKGNILERFSAQQFPDLHSELNLSSLELGDSALYFCASSVDVRGGAETQYFGPGTRLLVL.

V usage is TRBV4-2 and J usage is TRBJ2-2, with 11 bases matching TRBD2. V gave up 1 base and J gave up 3 bases; unmatched junction bases: 4. This CDR3 spans 17 amino acids. Germline assignment: CDR1 LGHNA and CDR2 YNFKEQ. The CDR3 region is CASSQVVGLADTGELFF. CDR3 sequence (DNA): TGTGCCAGCAGCCAAGTGGTGGGACTAGCGGACACCGGGGAGCTGTTTTTT.

V is TRBV19 and J is TRBJ2-1; D not certain. Germline V lookup: CDR1 LNHDA, CDR2 SQIVND (reference sequence). CDR3 length equals 15 residues. V gave up 1 base and J gave up 7 bases, with 14 bases separating them. In nucleotides, the CDR3 is TGTGCCAGTAGTATAGGAGGAAACTACCGGAATGAGCAGTTCTTC. It is translated as CASSIGGNYRNEQFF.